This TCR beta chain was sequenced for a study of technical replicates of blood from several donors. J lost 2 bases, V lost 0 bases, and 14 bases had no gene match. CDR1 and CDR2 from the germline V gene are GTSNPN and SVGIG (reference sequence). CDR3 length equals 19 residues. Produced via immunoSEQ multiplex PCR; TCRdb's table is partial and in-frame only. The data contain 55,000 to 70,000 clones, about 90% of them singletons. Sample: PBMCs. This receptor was obtained from a human donor in good health. Some clones in this sample may be carry-over from other donors' samples. V is TRBV30 and J is TRBJ2-5, with TRBD1 identical over 11 bases. CDR3 protein: CAWSVRFAQDRGRQETQYF. The CDR3 DNA reads TGTGCCTGGAGTGTACGATTCGCCCAGGACAGGGGGCGACAAGAGACCCAGTACTTC.